This T cell receptor beta chain originates from a study of blood T cell repertoires in COVID-19. Study overall: Acute and convalescent COVID-19 samples came from the United States, Italy and Spain.

Sequencing used immunoSEQ multiplex PCR; TCRdb keeps in-frame clones, though not all of them. The table has 200,000 to 300,000 clones, roughly four fifths seen once. V dropped 5 bases and J dropped 1; count of bases not matched to a gene: 7. Germline loops: CDR1 SNHLY, CDR2 FYNNEI. The CDR3 sequence is 17 residues long. The chain uses TRBV2 and TRBJ2-6; 8 nucleotides line up with TRBD2. The clonotype comes from a woman aged 55-69 years with active or convalescent COVID-19. Input material: peripheral blood. CDR3 loop: CASSYSGGHSGANVLTF. The CDR3 bases are TGTGCCAGCAGTTACAGCGGGGGCCATTCTGGGGCCAACGTCCTGACTTTC.